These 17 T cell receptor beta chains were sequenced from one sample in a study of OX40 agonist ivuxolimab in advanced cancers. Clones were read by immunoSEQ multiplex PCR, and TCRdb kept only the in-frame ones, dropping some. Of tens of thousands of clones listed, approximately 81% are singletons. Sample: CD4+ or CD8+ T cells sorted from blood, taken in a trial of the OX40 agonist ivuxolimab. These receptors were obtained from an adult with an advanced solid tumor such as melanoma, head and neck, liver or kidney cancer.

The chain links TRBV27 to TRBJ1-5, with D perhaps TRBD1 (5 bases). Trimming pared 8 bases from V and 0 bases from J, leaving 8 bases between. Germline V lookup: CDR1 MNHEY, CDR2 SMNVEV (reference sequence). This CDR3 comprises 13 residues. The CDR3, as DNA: TGTGCCAGCGGGGGATATAGCAATCAGCCCCAGCATTTT. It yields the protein CASGGYSNQPQHF.

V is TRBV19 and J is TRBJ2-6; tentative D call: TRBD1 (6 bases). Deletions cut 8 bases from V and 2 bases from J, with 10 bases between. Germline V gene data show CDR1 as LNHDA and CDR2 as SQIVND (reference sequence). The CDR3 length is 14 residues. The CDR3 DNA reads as TGTGCCAGTCAGGGGTTACCTGGGGCCAACGTCCTGACTTTC. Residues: CASQGLPGANVLTF.

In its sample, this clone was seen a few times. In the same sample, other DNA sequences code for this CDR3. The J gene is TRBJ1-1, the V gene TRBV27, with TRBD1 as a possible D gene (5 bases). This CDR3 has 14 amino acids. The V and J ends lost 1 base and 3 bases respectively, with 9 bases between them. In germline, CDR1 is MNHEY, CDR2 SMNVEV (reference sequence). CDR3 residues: CASSLFPGDTEAFF. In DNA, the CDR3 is TGTGCCAGCAGTTTATTTCCGGGGGACACTGAAGCTTTCTTT.

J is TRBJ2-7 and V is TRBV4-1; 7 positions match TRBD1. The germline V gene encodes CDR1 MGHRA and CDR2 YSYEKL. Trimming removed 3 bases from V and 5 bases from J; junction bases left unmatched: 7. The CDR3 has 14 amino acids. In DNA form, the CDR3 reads TGCGCCAGCAGCCAGAGACAGGGTGCCCACGAGCAGTACTTC. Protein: CASSQRQGAHEQYF.

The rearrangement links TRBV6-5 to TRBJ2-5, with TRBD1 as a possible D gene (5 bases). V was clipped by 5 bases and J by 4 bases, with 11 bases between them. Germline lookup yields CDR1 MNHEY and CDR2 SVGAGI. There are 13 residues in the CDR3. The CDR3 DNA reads TGTGCCAGCAGTGTGTCTACAGGAGAGACCCAGTACTTC. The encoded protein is CASSVSTGETQYF.

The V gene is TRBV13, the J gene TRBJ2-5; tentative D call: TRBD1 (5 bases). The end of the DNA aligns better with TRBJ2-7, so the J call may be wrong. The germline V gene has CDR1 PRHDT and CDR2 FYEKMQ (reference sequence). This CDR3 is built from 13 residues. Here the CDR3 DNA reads TGTGCCAGCAGACCCAGGGAATCCTACGAGCAGTACTTC. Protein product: CASRPRESYEQYF.

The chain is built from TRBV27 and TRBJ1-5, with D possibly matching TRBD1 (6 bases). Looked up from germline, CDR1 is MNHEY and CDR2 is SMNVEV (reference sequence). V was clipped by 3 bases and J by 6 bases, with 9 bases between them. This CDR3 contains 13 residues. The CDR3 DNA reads TGTGCCAGCAGTTTCCAGGGGACTCAGCCCCAGCATTTT. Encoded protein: CASSFQGTQPQHF.

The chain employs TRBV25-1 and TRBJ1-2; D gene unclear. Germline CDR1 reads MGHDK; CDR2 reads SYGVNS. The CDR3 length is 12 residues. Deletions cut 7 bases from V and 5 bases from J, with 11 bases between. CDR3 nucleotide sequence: TGTGCCAGCACGGGTGGGAGTTATGGCTACACCTTC. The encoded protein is CASTGGSYGYTF.

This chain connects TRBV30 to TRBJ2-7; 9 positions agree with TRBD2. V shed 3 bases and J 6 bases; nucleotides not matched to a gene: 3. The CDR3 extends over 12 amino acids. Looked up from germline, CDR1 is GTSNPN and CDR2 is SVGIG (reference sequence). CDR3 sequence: CAWSRAGGEQYF. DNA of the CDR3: TGTGCCTGGAGCCGAGCGGGAGGCGAGCAGTACTTC.

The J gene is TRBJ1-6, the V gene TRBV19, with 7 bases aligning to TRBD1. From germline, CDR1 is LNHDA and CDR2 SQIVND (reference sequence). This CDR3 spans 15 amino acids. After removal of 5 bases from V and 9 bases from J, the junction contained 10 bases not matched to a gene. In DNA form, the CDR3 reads TGTGCCAGTAGTTCCTGGACAGGTCTTCTTTCACCCCTCCACTTT. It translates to CASSSWTGLLSPLHF.

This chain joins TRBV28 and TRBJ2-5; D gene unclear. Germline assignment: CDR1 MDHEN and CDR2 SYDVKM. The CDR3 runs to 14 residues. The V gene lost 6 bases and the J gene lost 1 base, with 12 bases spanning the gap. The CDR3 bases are TGTGCCAGCAGCTCCGGACGGTTCCAAGAGACCCAGTACTTC. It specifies CASSSGRFQETQYF.

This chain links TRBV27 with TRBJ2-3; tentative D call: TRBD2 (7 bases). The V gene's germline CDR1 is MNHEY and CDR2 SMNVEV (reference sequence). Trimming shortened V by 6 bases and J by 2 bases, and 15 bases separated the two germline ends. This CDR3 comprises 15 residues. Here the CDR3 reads CASSPGAGATDTQYF. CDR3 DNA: TGTGCCAGCAGCCCCGGGGCGGGGGCCACAGATACGCAGTATTTT.

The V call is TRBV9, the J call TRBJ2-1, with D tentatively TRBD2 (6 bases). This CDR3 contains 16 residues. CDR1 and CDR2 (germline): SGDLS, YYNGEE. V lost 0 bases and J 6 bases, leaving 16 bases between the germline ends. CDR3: CASSVASVLGGNEQFF. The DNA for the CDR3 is TGTGCCAGCAGCGTAGCATCAGTGTTGGGGGGCAATGAGCAGTTCTTC.

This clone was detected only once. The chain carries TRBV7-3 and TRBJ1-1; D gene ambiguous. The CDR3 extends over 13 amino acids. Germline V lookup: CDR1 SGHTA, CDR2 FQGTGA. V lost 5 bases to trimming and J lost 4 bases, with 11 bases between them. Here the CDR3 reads CASSPGMSTEAFF. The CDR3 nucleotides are TGTGCCAGCAGCCCCGGGATGAGCACTGAAGCTTTCTTT.

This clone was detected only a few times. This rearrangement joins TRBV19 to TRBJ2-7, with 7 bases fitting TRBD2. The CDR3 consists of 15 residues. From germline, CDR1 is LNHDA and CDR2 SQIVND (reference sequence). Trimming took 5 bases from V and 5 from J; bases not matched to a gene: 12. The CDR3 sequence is CASSFMGGSNHEQYF. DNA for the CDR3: TGTGCCAGTAGTTTCATGGGAGGGAGCAACCACGAGCAGTACTTC.

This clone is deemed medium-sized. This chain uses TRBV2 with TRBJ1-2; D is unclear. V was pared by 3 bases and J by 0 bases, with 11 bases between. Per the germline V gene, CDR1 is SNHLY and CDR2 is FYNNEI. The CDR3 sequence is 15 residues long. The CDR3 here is CASSDYGRTNYGYTF. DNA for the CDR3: TGTGCCAGCAGTGATTACGGCAGAACTAACTATGGCTACACCTTC.

The chain's CDR3 is CASSPWEGPYEQYF. Written as DNA, the CDR3 is TGTGCCAGCAGCCCATGGGAAGGGCCCTACGAGCAGTACTTC. This sequence joins TRBV5-5 and TRBJ2-7; D is unresolved. V was pared by 4 bases and J by 2 bases, with 13 bases between. CDR3 length: 14 amino acids. The V gene's germline CDR1 is SGHKS and CDR2 YYEKEE (reference sequence).